This TCR beta chain is drawn from a study of cytomegalovirus exposure and HLA in healthy donors. The CDR3 has 16 residues. The junction had 4 bases not matched to a gene; V was cut back by 0 bases and J by 1 base. The germline CDR1 and CDR2 sequences are LNHNV and YYDKDF (reference sequence). This table comes from immunoSEQ multiplex PCR, and its TCRdb copy is limited to in-frame clones, with some not included. This repertoire shows 100,000 to 150,000 clones, 95% to 97% found once; its top ten account for about 1.8%. The source is a man in his late teens or twenties in good health and CMV-seronegative. The sequenced sample was PBMCs. V gene TRBV15 combines with J gene TRBJ2-5; 8 positions match TRBD1. CDR3 nucleotides: TGTGCCACCAGCAGAGATGGAGGGACAGGCCAAGAGACCCAGTACTTC. Translating gives CATSRDGGTGQETQYF.